The entry that follows covers one TCR beta chain sequence. Molecules of cDNA were individually given unique molecular identifiers that were attached to them. TCRdb analysed the 5' RACE reads with MiXCR anew, one entry per CDR3 protein. The data hold about 100,000 distinct CDR3 sequences, with less than 15% observed a single time. The sample belongs to a study of early T cells in non-severe SARS-CoV-2 infection. Study at large: Sequencing of bulk RNA from unsorted whole blood was done, without chain pairing.

V was trimmed by 5 bases and J by 5 bases, leaving 13 bases between them. The CDR3 is 14 residues long. The source is an adult who was a healthcare worker with PCR-confirmed SARS-CoV-2 infection or an uninfected control (not recorded which). The rearrangement uses TRBV12-3 or TRBV12-4 and TRBJ1-5; D not resolved. The sample consisted of whole blood. The DNA for the CDR3 is TGTGCCAGCAGTAGCCAGAGAATCCATCAGCCCCAGCATTTT. Protein product: CASSSQRIHQPQHF.